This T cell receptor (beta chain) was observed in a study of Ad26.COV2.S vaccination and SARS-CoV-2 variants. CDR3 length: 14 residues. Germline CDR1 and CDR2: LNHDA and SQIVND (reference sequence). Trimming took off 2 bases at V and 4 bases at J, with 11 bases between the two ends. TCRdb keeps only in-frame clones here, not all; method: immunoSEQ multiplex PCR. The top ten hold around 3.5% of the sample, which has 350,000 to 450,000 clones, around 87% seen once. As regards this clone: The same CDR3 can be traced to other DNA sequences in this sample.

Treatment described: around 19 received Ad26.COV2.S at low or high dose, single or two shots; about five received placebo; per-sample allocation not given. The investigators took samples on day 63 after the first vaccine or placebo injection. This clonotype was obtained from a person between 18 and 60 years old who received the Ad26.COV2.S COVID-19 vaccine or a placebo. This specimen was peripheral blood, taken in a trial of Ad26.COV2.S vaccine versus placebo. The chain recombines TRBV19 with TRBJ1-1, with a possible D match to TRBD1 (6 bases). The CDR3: CASSITGGGTEAFF. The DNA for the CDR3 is TGTGCCAGTAGTATAACCGGGGGCGGCACTGAAGCTTTCTTT.